This TCR beta chain emerged from a study of blood T cells in healthy people across ages. General study results and limits: Lack of knowledge of donor CMV status possibly confounded expanded clonotype changes. It was held that the diversity estimates obtained from one million T cells were underestimates.

With a J-beta primer mix and a sample-barcoded 5' primer, a second PCR ran roughly 7 to 11 cycles. Each sample provided no less than 3 million CDR3-containing paired-end reads. In TCRdb, the 5' RACE reads were re-called with MiXCR into one record per CDR3 protein. The table has some 1.5 million distinct CDR3 sequences, approximately 39% seen once. Ranging in age from about 6 to 95, the donors were healthy Caucasian individuals from Russia. On this clonotype itself: Its antigen remains unknown.

The sequenced sample was blood. This clonotype was sampled from a woman aged 18-29 years in good health.

CDR3 region: CAISEGYTF. Here the CDR3 DNA reads TGTGCCATCAGTGAAGGTTACACCTTC. V is TRBV10-3 and J is TRBJ1-2; D not certain. Germline V gene sequence: CDR1 ENHRY, CDR2 SYGVKD. Trimming shortened V by 3 bases and J by 11 bases, and 4 bases separated the two germline ends. This CDR3 is built from 9 residues.